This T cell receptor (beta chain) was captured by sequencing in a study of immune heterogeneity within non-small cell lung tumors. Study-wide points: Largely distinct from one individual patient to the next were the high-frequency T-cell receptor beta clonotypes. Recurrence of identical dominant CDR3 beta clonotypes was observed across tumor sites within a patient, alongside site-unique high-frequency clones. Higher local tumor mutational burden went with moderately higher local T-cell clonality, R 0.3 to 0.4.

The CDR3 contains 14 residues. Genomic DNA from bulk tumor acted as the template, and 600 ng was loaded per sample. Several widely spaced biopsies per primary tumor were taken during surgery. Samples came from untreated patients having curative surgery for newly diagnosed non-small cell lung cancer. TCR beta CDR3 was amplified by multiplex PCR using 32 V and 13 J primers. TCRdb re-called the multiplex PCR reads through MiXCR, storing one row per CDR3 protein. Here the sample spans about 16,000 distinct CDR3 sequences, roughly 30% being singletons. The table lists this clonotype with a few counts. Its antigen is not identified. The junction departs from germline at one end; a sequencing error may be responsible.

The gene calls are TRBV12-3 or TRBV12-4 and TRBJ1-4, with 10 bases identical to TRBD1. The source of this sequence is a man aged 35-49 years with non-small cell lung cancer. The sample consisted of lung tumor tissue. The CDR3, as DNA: TGTGCCAGAAGTTCCTCCGGGACAGGGGTAAAACTGTTTTTT. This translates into CARSSSGTGVKLFF.